This is a list of T cell receptor beta chains from one sample in a study of cytomegalovirus exposure and HLA in healthy donors. Sequenced by immunoSEQ multiplex PCR; TCRdb stores in-frame clones only, minus some. The data show some 65,000 clones, about 70% seen once. Sequencing was done on a sample of PBMCs. All receptors come from a woman aged 30 to 39 in good health and CMV-seronegative. The CDR3 runs from the conserved cysteine through the conserved F or W.

>TRBV11-3|TRBJ2-5
CASSRGGSQETQYF
>TRBV11-2|TRBJ1-5
CASSLDPGQPQHF
>TRBV5-1|TRBJ2-5
CASSFRTSTETQYF
>TRBV6-5|TRBJ1-1
CASSYLGDTEAFF
>TRBV18|TRBJ2-1
CASSLRLAGGTEEQFF
>TRBV5-1|TRBJ2-1
CASSLAWTSGYNEQFF
>TRBV7-9|TRBJ2-7
CASSLHRDGEQYF
>TRBV5-1|TRBJ2-1
CASSLATGTGANEQFF
>TRBV7-6|TRBJ1-6
CASSLATGSSLHF
>TRBV29-1|TRBJ2-7
CSVVGGGHEQYF
>TRBV30|TRBJ1-6
CAWSPPGNLNSPLHF
>TRBV5-8|TRBJ2-1
CASRGQSSYNEQFF
>TRBV7-2|TRBJ1-2
CASSYTGDYGYTF
>TRBV2|TRBJ2-1
CASSDRRFGEQFF
>TRBV7-3|TRBJ2-3
CVSSWSSVDTQYF
>TRBV11-2|TRBJ1-1
CASSLGKGQGNTEAFF
>TRBV4-2|TRBJ2-1
CASSQTPGTSGGGNPHNEQFF